This T cell receptor (beta chain) was recovered during a study of shared clonotypes between healthy human individuals. As regards this clone: The antigen remains undetermined.

Study-wide points: Memory subsets generally showed smaller estimated richness than naive subsets did. Generation probabilities were higher for clonotypes shared across all four sorted-subset donors than for unshared ones. When naive CD4 clonotypes were compared across a few donors, roughly 4.9% were shared.

The table came from immunoSEQ multiplex PCR; TCRdb's copy has only in-frame clones and leaves some out. The sample consists of some 900,000 clones, 70% to 85% of them appearing once. The V and J ends lost 4 bases and 3 bases respectively, with 9 bases between them. The CDR3 loop spans 13 amino acids. Germline CDR1 ENHRY, CDR2 SYGVKD. This sequence joins TRBV10-3 and TRBJ2-5; D not resolved. Sequencing was carried out using memory CD4+ T cells sorted from blood. Noted subset: CD45RA-negative fraction. This clonotype was obtained from a man aged 18 to 29 in good health. The CDR3 DNA is TGTGCCATCAGTGGTAACAGTAAAGAGACCCAGTACTTC. Translating it yields CAISGNSKETQYF.